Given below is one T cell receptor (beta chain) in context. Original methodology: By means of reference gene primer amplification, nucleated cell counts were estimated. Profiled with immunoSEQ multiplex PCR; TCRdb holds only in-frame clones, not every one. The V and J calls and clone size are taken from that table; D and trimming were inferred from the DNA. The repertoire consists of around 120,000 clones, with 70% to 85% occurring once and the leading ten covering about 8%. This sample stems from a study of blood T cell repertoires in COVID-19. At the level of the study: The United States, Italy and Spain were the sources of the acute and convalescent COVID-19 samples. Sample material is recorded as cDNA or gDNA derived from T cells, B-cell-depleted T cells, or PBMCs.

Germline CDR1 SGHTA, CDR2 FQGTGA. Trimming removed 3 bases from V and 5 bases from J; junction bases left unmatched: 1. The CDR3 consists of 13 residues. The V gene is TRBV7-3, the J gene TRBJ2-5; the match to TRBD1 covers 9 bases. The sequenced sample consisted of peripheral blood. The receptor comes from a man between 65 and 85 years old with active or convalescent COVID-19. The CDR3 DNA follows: TGTGCCAGCAGCTTTGGGACAGGGGAGACCCAGTACTTC. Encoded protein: CASSFGTGETQYF. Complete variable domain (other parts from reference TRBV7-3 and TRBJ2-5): GAGVSQTPSNKVTEKGKYVELRCDPISGHTALYWYRQSLGQGPEFLIYFQGTGAADDSGLPNDRFFAVRPEGSVSTLKIQRTERGDSAVYLCASSFGTGETQYFGPGTRLLVL.